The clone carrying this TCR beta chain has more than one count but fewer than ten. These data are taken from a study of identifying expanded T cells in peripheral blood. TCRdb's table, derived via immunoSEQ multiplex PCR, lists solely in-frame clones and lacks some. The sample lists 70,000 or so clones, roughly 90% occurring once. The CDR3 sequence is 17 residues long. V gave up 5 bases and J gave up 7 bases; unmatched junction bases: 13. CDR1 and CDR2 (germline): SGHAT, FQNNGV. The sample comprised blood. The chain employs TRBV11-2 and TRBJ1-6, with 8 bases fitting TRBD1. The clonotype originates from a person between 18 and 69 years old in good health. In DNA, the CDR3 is TGTGCCAGCAGCCCAGACAGGGGATTAGGGGCCAATTCACCCCTCCACTTT. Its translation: CASSPDRGLGANSPLHF.